The text below deals with one T cell receptor beta chain. The data belong to a study of CD8 T cells in Susac syndrome. TCR beta was sequenced from blood CD8+ and CD4+ T cells. Isolation of CD8+ and CD4+ T cells was performed negatively, whereas enrichment of TEMRA cells was done by FACS. With random hexamers, about 0.45 to 1 ug RNA was reverse transcribed. An immunoSEQ multiplex PCR generated amplified TCR beta CDR3 products spanning 54 Vbeta and 13 Jbeta. TCRdb recomputed calls from the immunoSEQ multiplex PCR reads with MiXCR, one row per CDR3 protein. In the table there are 100,000 to 150,000 distinct CDR3 sequences, over 90% of which are singletons. Germline V gives CDR1 SGHTA, CDR2 FQGNSA. Trimming took 5 bases from V and 8 from J, leaving 19 bases between them. This CDR3 has 15 residues.

The sequencing sample was made of CD4+ T cells from PBMCs. The chain couples TRBV7-2 to TRBJ2-4; a possible D gene is TRBD1 (6 bases). The clonotype comes from a human donor in good health. The CDR3 DNA sequence: TGTGCCAGCAGCCTCACACAGGGCTCAATGGACATTCAGTACTTC. The encoded protein is CASSLTQGSMDIQYF.